These 18 T cell receptor beta chains came from one sample sequenced in a study of CD8+ T cells in alopecia areata. Reverse transcription of extracted RNA yielded cDNA, which provided the sequencing template. Measured with immunoSEQ multiplex PCR; TCRdb has only the in-frame clones, and not every one. The table records about 180,000 clones, 40% to 55% of them present only once. Described treatment: oral pan-JAK inhibitor, 5-10 mg twice daily. Sequences were derived from CD8+ T cells sorted from blood, sampled around week 53, from a patient treated with tofacitinib. The receptors originated from a human donor with alopecia areata.

The chain employs TRBV5-6 and TRBJ2-1; D uncertain. The CDR3 is 13 residues long. Trimming took 3 bases from V and 3 from J, leaving 7 bases between them. Per germline, CDR1 SGHDT and CDR2 YYEEEE. The CDR3 protein is CASSSFGYNEQFF. CDR3 in DNA: TGTGCCAGCAGCTCCTTTGGCTACAATGAGCAGTTCTTC.

This chain links TRBV7-9 with TRBJ1-2; D ambiguous. The CDR3 spans 13 residues. Looked up from germline, CDR1 is SEHNR and CDR2 is FQNEAQ (reference sequence). The V and J ends lost 2 bases and 1 base respectively, with 5 bases between them. CDR3 bases: TGTGCCAGCAGCTTATCAGTTAACTATGGCTACACCTTC. Amino acid sequence: CASSLSVNYGYTF.

The chain couples TRBV14 to TRBJ2-3; no clear D. The CDR3 contains 15 residues. Germline V gives CDR1 SGHDN, CDR2 FVKESK. With 0 bases removed from V and 4 bases from J, the gap between germline ends came to 11 bases. DNA of the CDR3: TGTGCCAGCAGCCAAGATGTTGGCTGGCCAGATACGCAGTATTTT. The encoded protein is CASSQDVGWPDTQYF.

This chain links TRBV5-1 with TRBJ2-1, with 7 bases aligning to TRBD2. V lost 3 bases, J lost 0 bases, and 3 bases stayed unmatched. The CDR3 covers 15 residues. Germline-derived CDR1 and CDR2 are SGHRS and YFSETQ. The CDR3 DNA sequence: TGCGCCAGCAGCTCGGAGCGGGGCTCCTACAATGAGCAGTTCTTC. Translated, it gives CASSSERGSYNEQFF.

The chain carries TRBV5-1 and TRBJ2-6; unclear D gene. The V and J ends lost 5 bases and 0 bases respectively, with 9 bases between them. The CDR3 has 15 amino acids. Germline V gene lookup returns CDR1 SGHRS and CDR2 YFSETQ. CDR3 bases: TGCGCCAGCAGGTACGATTCCTCTGGGGCCAACGTCCTGACTTTC. This codes for CASRYDSSGANVLTF.

This rearrangement joins TRBV5-1 to TRBJ1-5; D unclear. Per the germline V gene, CDR1 is SGHRS and CDR2 is YFSETQ. V was trimmed by 3 bases and J by 6 bases, leaving 22 bases between them. This CDR3 contains 17 residues. In DNA, the CDR3 is TGCGCCAGCAGCTGGTTCGGAGGGAATAGGAGAGCTCAGCCCCAGCATTTT. It is translated as CASSWFGGNRRAQPQHF.

The chain carries TRBV5-4 and TRBJ2-7; D remains unclear. The CDR3 loop spans 12 amino acids. With 2 bases removed from V and 0 bases from J, the gap between germline ends came to 3 bases. The germline CDR1 and CDR2 sequences are SGHNT and YYREEE (reference sequence). CDR3 sequence (DNA): TGTGCCAGCAGCTTTGACTCCTACGAGCAGTACTTC. Its translation: CASSFDSYEQYF.

The J gene is TRBJ2-2, the V gene TRBV15; perhaps TRBD1 as D (6 bases). The CDR3 consists of 16 residues. Germline V CDR1 and CDR2: LNHNV, YYDKDF (reference sequence). V lost 0 bases, J lost 1 base, and 9 bases lay in between. This chain's CDR3 is CATSREMDRNTGELFF. The DNA of the CDR3 is TGTGCCACCAGCAGAGAAATGGACAGGAACACCGGGGAGCTGTTTTTT. Supplemented by reference TRBV15 and TRBJ2-2, the full variable domain reads DAMVIQNPRYQVTQFGKPVTLSCSQTLNHNVMYWYQQKSSQAPKLLFHYYDKDFNNEADTPDNFQSRRPNTSFCFLDIRSPGLGDTAMYLCATSREMDRNTGELFFGEGSRLTVL.

The J gene is TRBJ2-7, the V gene TRBV5-1; TRBD2 matches 12 bases. CDR1 and CDR2 from the germline V gene are SGHRS and YFSETQ. CDR3 length: 17 residues. J gave up 1 base and V 4 bases, and 9 bases lay outside the gene matches. CDR3 protein: CASSGRLAGALSYEQYF. CDR3 nucleotide sequence: TGCGCCAGCAGCGGAAGACTAGCGGGGGCCCTTTCCTACGAGCAGTACTTC.

This clone was seen just once. This sequence joins TRBV11-2 and TRBJ1-1; D is unresolved. The CDR3 spans 15 residues. Germline assignment: CDR1 SGHAT and CDR2 FQNNGV. Trimming stripped 5 bases from V and 4 bases from J, with 17 bases between. The CDR3 region has the DNA TGTGCCAGCAGCCCGAGCCATGATTATGGCACTGAAGCTTTCTTT. Protein product: CASSPSHDYGTEAFF.

The chain uses TRBV9 and TRBJ2-2, with 12 nucleotides matching TRBD1. The CDR3 covers 15 residues. The germline V gene encodes CDR1 SGDLS and CDR2 YYNGEE. V shed 4 bases, J shed 6 bases, and the junction held 4 bases outside the gene matches. CDR3 residues: CASSIRDRGPGELFF. The CDR3 DNA is TGTGCCAGCAGCATCCGGGACAGGGGGCCCGGGGAGCTGTTTTTT.

The genes are TRBV9 and TRBJ1-2; the D is unclear. The germline V and J ends were trimmed by 1 base and 0 bases, with 10 bases remaining between them. This CDR3 has 15 amino acids. Per the germline V gene, CDR1 is SGDLS and CDR2 is YYNGEE. The DNA of the CDR3 is TGTGCCAGCAGCGTATTTGACATAGCTAACTATGGCTACACCTTC. Protein sequence: CASSVFDIANYGYTF.

The chain couples TRBV19 to TRBJ1-2; D remains ambiguous. CDR1 is LNHDA, CDR2 SQIVND, per germline (reference sequence). V lost 4 bases to trimming and J lost 1 base, with 10 bases between them. The CDR3 runs 14 residues. The CDR3, as DNA: TGTGCCAGTAGTAATCCGGACCGTAACTATGGCTACACCTTC. It specifies CASSNPDRNYGYTF.

J is TRBJ2-1 and V is TRBV6-1, with TRBD2 as a possible D gene (5 bases). The V and J ends lost 3 bases and 8 bases respectively, with 11 bases between them. CDR3 length: 13 amino acids. Germline lookup yields CDR1 MNHNS and CDR2 SASEGT. Written as DNA, the CDR3 is TGTGCCAGCAGTGACGTCGAGGGCGATGAGCAGTTCTTC. Residues: CASSDVEGDEQFF.

This clone was recorded a few times. This sequence joins TRBV6-6 and TRBJ2-4; tentatively, D is TRBD2 (5 bases). V lost 0 bases to trimming and J lost 3 bases, with 9 bases between them. This CDR3 comprises 15 residues. From germline, CDR1 is MNHNY and CDR2 SVGAGI (reference sequence). The CDR3 coding sequence is TGTGCCAGCAGTTACTCCGGGGATGGCAAAAACATTCAGTACTTC. Translating gives CASSYSGDGKNIQYF.

This clone was counted between two and nine times. This chain connects TRBV5-4 to TRBJ2-1; D remains ambiguous. V gave up 0 bases and J gave up 4 bases, with 8 bases separating them. This CDR3 has 14 residues. The germline gives CDR1 SGHNT, CDR2 YYREEE (reference sequence). CDR3 nucleotides: TGTGCCAGCAGCTTGGCGAGTCTTTACAATGAGCAGTTCTTC. Its translation is CASSLASLYNEQFF.

This clone has more than one count but fewer than ten. The gene calls are TRBV29-1 and TRBJ2-7; a possible D gene is TRBD2 (6 bases). Trimming cost V 7 bases and J 0 bases, with 13 bases left between them. CDR1 and CDR2 from the germline V gene are SQVTM and ANQGSEA. This CDR3 has 13 amino acids. The CDR3 region is CSALGRSSYEQYF. CDR3 nucleotides: TGCAGCGCCCTTGGGAGGAGCTCCTACGAGCAGTACTTC.

V is TRBV27 and J is TRBJ1-3; D possibly corresponds to TRBD1 (5 bases). V was trimmed by 3 bases and J by 4 bases, leaving 10 bases between them. The V gene's germline CDR1 is MNHEY and CDR2 SMNVEV (reference sequence). The length of the CDR3 is 14 residues. Here the CDR3 DNA reads TGTGCCAGCAGTTTCAGGGCCCGAGGAAACACCATATATTTT. Its protein is CASSFRARGNTIYF.